This T cell receptor beta chain is from a study of blood T cells in healthy people across ages (dated by TCRdb to the mid-2010s). For the wider study: In model experiments, template switching captured about one uniquely barcoded TCR beta cDNA molecule for every two T cells. Age-related changes in TCR beta repertoire diversity were measured in the study by deep sequencing normalized with unique cDNA molecular identifiers. Four age groups were formed from the donors: young (average 16 years), middle-aged (approximately 39), aged (roughly 58) and long-lived (82). To avoid experimental bias, donors of different ages were randomly spread across the sequencing lanes. The study analyzed two additional independent replicas of 1 million unique cDNA reads from the same blood draw for two donors, one aged 18 to 30 and one aged 80 or older. What the study reported, not specific to this receptor: Because donor CMV infection status was unknown, age-related changes in expanded clonotypes were potentially confounded. The percentage of naive T cells measured by flow cytometry correlated strongly with observed TCR beta diversity. Observed TCR beta diversity per million T cells fell roughly linearly with age, and a significant reduction was already apparent by age roughly 41. Estimates of total diversity based on one million sequenced T cells were regarded as lower bounds and as underestimates. Since profiling was done on bulk unsorted PBMCs, naive and antigen-experienced compartments could not be conclusively compared. The long-lived group showed more naive CD4+ T cells, fewer expanded clones and increased TCR diversity than the aged group, suggesting age selection.

With respect to this clonotype: No antigen is known for it. Base quality data are lacking; no much larger clone is found one base away.

Donors were 30 to 45 systemically healthy Caucasian individuals from Russia aged roughly 6 to 90 years. Approximately 9.3 milliliters of peripheral blood were collected from each donor into EDTA-treated Vacutainer tubes. Ficoll-Paque density-gradient centrifugation was used to isolate PBMCs, with at least 7 million obtained per sample. Trizol reagent was used to extract total RNA from the PBMCs, yielding at least 6 micrograms per sample. For every donor, flow cytometry on a PBMC aliquot measured the percentage of naive CD45RAhigh/CD27high T cells. Receptor amplification or capture employed 5' RACE. Sequencing was performed on an Illumina HiSeq 2500. A second PCR of roughly 7 to 11 cycles was performed with a sample-barcoded 5' primer and a J-beta primer mix. A unique molecular identifier was introduced onto each TCR beta cDNA molecule by a template-switch 5' adaptor carrying 12 random nucleotides. Each sample yielded at least 3 million CDR3-containing paired-end reads. First-strand cDNA was synthesized from all RNA with the Mint cDNA synthesis kit, primed by a TRBC-specific oligonucleotide. Following uracil-DNA glycosylase treatment, a first 18-cycle PCR with universal primers M1SS and BC2_uni_R was performed on all cDNA. Per the source publication's procedure: Each sample was normalized by randomly selecting 1 million high-quality reads, each carrying a distinct molecular identifier. Reads sharing molecular identifiers were discarded rather than binned into consensus sequences. CDR3 identification, clonotype clustering and error correction used MiTCR with a Q25 quality threshold and the strictest error-elimination algorithm. A nonparametric unseen species model with Euler transformation was used to estimate a lower bound on total TCR beta diversity. TCRdb ran its own pipeline on the public reads, namely fastp trimming at Q25 and MiXCR clone calling, and kept in-frame beta chains. Each entry merges the rows of one CDR3 protein and shows their most common DNA and genes. The V and J calls, along with clone size, are taken from TCRdb and not from the paper's own processing. Counted in this sample were hundreds of thousands of distinct CDR3 sequences; approximately 40% of them appeared once. The ten largest clones add up to around 30% of the sample.

Including cysteine and phenylalanine, the CDR3 has 14 amino acids. This entry keeps only the CDR3 DNA: 42 bases, framed from base 1. Ends trimmed: V by 4 bases, J by 6 bases; bases unmatched to a gene: 4. As encoded in the germline V gene, CDR1 is SGHRS while CDR2 is YFSETQ. This receptor was taken from a man older than 75 in good health. The sequenced sample was blood. The sequence is built from TRBV5-1 and TRBJ1-1; 12 nucleotides in the junction match TRBD1. The DNA is TGCGCCAGCAGCAGCGGGACAGGGGGCTCTGAAGCTTTCTTT. This is translated as CASSSGTGGSEAFF.